Presented here are 26 T cell receptor beta chains from one specimen sequenced in a study of T cell responses to AZD1222 COVID-19 vaccine. The repertoire was sequenced with immunoSEQ multiplex PCR; TCRdb's copy has only in-frame clones and lacks some. Seen here are some 200,000 clones, approximately 90% observed once, and the top ten hold 3% to 3.5%. This sample comprised peripheral blood, obtained 28 days after the second AZD1222 dose. Receptors were obtained from an adult who received the AZD1222 COVID-19 vaccine.

This clone was found once. The chain joins TRBV6-5 to TRBJ1-5; TRBD1 agrees at 8 bases. The V segment lost 10 bases and the J segment 2 bases; nucleotides outside the gene matches: 10. Germline V gene lookup returns CDR1 MNHEY and CDR2 SVGAGI. CDR3 length: 15 amino acids. The CDR3: CATTDRGWGNQPQHF. The CDR3 bases are TGTGCCACAACTGACAGGGGCTGGGGCAATCAGCCCCAGCATTTT.

The V and J genes are TRBV11-2 and TRBJ2-7; D unclear. Germline assignment: CDR1 SGHAT and CDR2 FQNNGV. CDR3 length equals 14 residues. V was clipped by 5 bases and J by 2 bases, with 13 bases between them. CDR3: CASSRVKETYEQYF. In nucleotides, the CDR3 is TGTGCCAGCAGCCGGGTGAAGGAAACCTACGAGCAGTACTTC.

V usage is TRBV11-3 and J usage is TRBJ2-1; possibly TRBD1 for D (6 bases). CDR1 and CDR2 from the germline V gene are SGHNT and YENEEA. The germline V and J ends were trimmed by 6 bases and 0 bases, with 12 bases remaining between them. The CDR3 has 15 residues. The chain's CDR3 is CASSLDRLSYNEQFF. The CDR3 nucleotides are TGTGCCAGCAGTCTAGACAGGCTCTCCTACAATGAGCAGTTCTTC.

The rearrangement links TRBV6-2 or TRBV6-3 to TRBJ1-1; D is uncertain. Per the germline V gene, CDR1 is MNHEY and CDR2 is SVGEGT. This CDR3 comprises 14 residues. Trimming took 2 bases from V and 0 from J, leaving 7 bases between them. The CDR3 bases are TGTGCCAGCAGTTACCTGAAACTGAACACTGAAGCTTTCTTT. Protein sequence: CASSYLKLNTEAFF.

The chain links TRBV6-2 or TRBV6-3 to TRBJ2-1; perhaps TRBD2 as D (6 bases). The CDR3 sequence is 16 residues long. Per germline, CDR1 MNHEY and CDR2 SVGEGT. The germline V and J ends were trimmed by 5 bases and 4 bases, with 18 bases remaining between them. The CDR3: CASSGRRAFQYNEQFF. CDR3 coding DNA: TGTGCCAGCAGTGGCCGGAGGGCCTTTCAATACAATGAGCAGTTCTTC.

The sample holds one count of this clone. This sequence joins TRBV7-2 and TRBJ1-1; D remains ambiguous. Trimming left V 6 bases short and J 4 bases short, with 3 bases between. This CDR3 comprises 10 residues. The germline CDR1 and CDR2 sequences are SGHTA and FQGNSA. CDR3: CASSTTEAFF. The CDR3 bases are TGTGCCAGCAGTACCACTGAAGCTTTCTTT.

V is TRBV7-9 and J is TRBJ1-1; no firm D call. The germline V and J ends were trimmed by 3 bases and 4 bases, with 9 bases remaining between them. CDR1 and CDR2 (germline): SEHNR, FQNEAQ (reference sequence). This CDR3 region has 13 residues. CDR3 residues: CASSLGHSTEAFF. The CDR3 bases are TGTGCCAGCAGCTTGGGCCATTCCACTGAAGCTTTCTTT.

V and J are TRBV9 and TRBJ2-2, with 9 nucleotides matching TRBD1. CDR3 length equals 16 residues. V shed 3 bases and J 4 bases; nucleotides not matched to a gene: 7. Germline loops: CDR1 SGDLS, CDR2 YYNGEE. The CDR3 sequence is CASSAPTGGSTGELFF. CDR3 DNA sequence: TGTGCCAGCAGCGCCCCGACAGGGGGAAGCACCGGGGAGCTGTTTTTT.

In DNA, the CDR3 is TGTGCCAGCAGCCAGACAGGTCCTTCCTACGAGCAGTACTTC. This codes for CASSQTGPSYEQYF. The V and J genes are TRBV5-5 and TRBJ2-7; a possible D gene is TRBD1 (6 bases). The germline V and J ends were trimmed by 4 bases and 1 base, with 12 bases remaining between them. The V gene's germline CDR1 is SGHKS and CDR2 YYEKEE (reference sequence). The CDR3 runs to 14 residues.

This clone showed up just a few times. Other nucleotide sequences in the sample specify the same CDR3. The genes are TRBV5-6 and TRBJ1-5; no clear D. CDR1 SGHDT and CDR2 YYEEEE come from the germline V gene. Trimming pared 0 bases from V and 5 bases from J, leaving 6 bases between. CDR3 size: 13 residues. Written as DNA, the CDR3 is TGTGCCAGCAGCTTGGACAGAGATCAGCCCCAGCATTTT. Protein sequence: CASSLDRDQPQHF.

The chain combines TRBV9 with TRBJ2-1, with 10 positions matching TRBD1. CDR3 length: 16 amino acids. V shed 3 bases and J 7 bases; nucleotides not matched to a gene: 10. The germline V gene encodes CDR1 SGDLS and CDR2 YYNGEE. The DNA of the CDR3 is TGTGCCAGCAGCGGAAGGGGACAGGGGAAGGTGAATGAGCAGTTCTTC. Translation gives CASSGRGQGKVNEQFF.

The CDR3 DNA sequence: TGTGCCACCAGTGATAAGGACAGACGAGGAATAGGGGAGACCCAGTACTTC. As protein: CATSDKDRRGIGETQYF. The gene calls are TRBV24-1 and TRBJ2-5, with a weak D call TRBD1 (6 bases). CDR3 length equals 17 residues. The germline V and J ends were trimmed by 3 bases and 5 bases, with 21 bases remaining between them. Per germline, CDR1 KGHDR and CDR2 SFDVKD.

The genes are TRBV12-3 or TRBV12-4 and TRBJ1-1; no reliable D call. The CDR3 extends over 12 amino acids. The V end lost 8 bases, the J end lost 1 base, and 8 bases lay between the germline ends. CDR3 DNA sequence: TGTGCCAGCGGGTTGGGGAACACTGAAGCTTTCTTT. Translated: CASGLGNTEAFF.

V gene TRBV6-5 combines with J gene TRBJ1-5; no definite D call. The CDR3 length is 12 residues. V shed 2 bases and J shed 10 bases, with 9 bases lying between them. CDR1 MNHEY and CDR2 SVGAGI come from the germline V gene. The CDR3: CASSYPGGPQHF. CDR3 sequence (DNA): TGTGCCAGCAGTTACCCGGGAGGACCCCAGCATTTT.

The chain carries TRBV7-2 and TRBJ2-2; D is tentatively TRBD1 or TRBD2 (5 bases each). Trimming shortened V by 5 bases and J by 7 bases, and 14 bases separated the two germline ends. The CDR3 extends over 14 amino acids. The germline CDR1 and CDR2 sequences are SGHTA and FQGNSA. CDR3 sequence: CASSPYRTYGELFF. The CDR3 DNA follows: TGTGCCAGCAGCCCCTACAGGACTTACGGGGAGCTGTTTTTT.

Comment on this clone: In the same sample, other DNA sequences code for this CDR3. J is TRBJ2-3 and V is TRBV7-2; the match to TRBD2 covers 11 bases. Germline CDR1 is SGHTA and CDR2 is FQGNSA. The CDR3 contains 16 residues. The ends lost 0 bases at V and 3 bases at J; junction bases unmatched: 2. The CDR3 DNA sequence: TGTGCCAGCAGCTTAGCCTTAGCGGGAGGGACAGATACGCAGTATTTT. It translates to CASSLALAGGTDTQYF.

The chain uses TRBV3-1 (or the pseudogene TRBV3-2) and TRBJ1-6; possibly TRBD1 for D (5 bases). Looked up from germline, CDR1 is LGHDT and CDR2 is YNNKEL (reference sequence). There are 17 residues in the CDR3. V lost 0 bases, J lost 10 bases, and 19 bases lay in between. CDR3 loop: CASSQDEERGAESPLHF. CDR3 DNA: TGTGCCAGCAGCCAAGATGAGGAAAGGGGCGCGGAATCACCCCTCCACTTT.

The CDR3 is CASRWLGAAETQYF. The CDR3 region has the DNA TGCGCCAGCCGCTGGCTGGGGGCTGCGGAGACCCAGTACTTC. This chain connects TRBV10-2 to TRBJ2-5, with D tentatively TRBD1 (6 bases). Germline CDR1 WSHSY, CDR2 SAAADI. The CDR3 length is 14 residues. The V end lost 8 bases, the J end lost 5 bases, and 18 bases lay between the germline ends.

This chain joins TRBV7-2 and TRBJ1-2, with 7 bases matching TRBD1. The ends lost 2 bases at V and 4 bases at J; junction bases unmatched: 10. CDR1 and CDR2 (germline): SGHTA, FQGNSA. The CDR3 is 16 residues long. CDR3 coding DNA: TGTGCCAGCAGCTTATTCCGGGACAGAGTCTCCTATGGCTACACCTTC. Translated: CASSLFRDRVSYGYTF.

The chain employs TRBV28 and TRBJ1-6; TRBD1 matches 9 bases. CDR3 size: 16 residues. Trimming took 5 bases from V and 9 from J; bases not matched to a gene: 11. Germline-derived CDR1 and CDR2 are MDHEN and SYDVKM. The chain's CDR3 is CASSLPPGQGGSPLHF. The CDR3 DNA reads as TGTGCCAGCAGTCTCCCACCGGGACAGGGCGGTTCACCCCTCCACTTT.

This rearrangement joins TRBV30 to TRBJ1-6, with D unclear. CDR1 is GTSNPN, CDR2 SVGIG, per germline (reference sequence). V was cut by 1 base and J by 9 bases, with 13 bases left in between. The CDR3 has 14 residues. CDR3 amino acids: CAWSGTARGSPLHF. The DNA of the CDR3 is TGTGCCTGGAGTGGAACAGCCCGGGGTTCACCCCTCCACTTT.

This CDR3 is CASSQPLGRGSFGEKLFF. The CDR3 coding sequence is TGTGCCAGCAGCCAACCTCTGGGGAGGGGAAGTTTTGGTGAAAAACTGTTTTTT. The chain links TRBV5-6 to TRBJ1-4; maybe TRBD1 (5 bases). Germline CDR1 is SGHDT and CDR2 is YYEEEE. The CDR3 spans 18 residues. The V end was cut by 4 bases, the J end by 7 bases, with 26 bases between.

The CDR3 reads CASSLAGANTGELFF. In DNA, the CDR3 is TGTGCCAGCAGCTTAGCGGGAGCGAACACCGGGGAGCTGTTTTTT. The chain recombines TRBV11-2 with TRBJ2-2, with D possibly matching TRBD2 (6 bases). CDR3 length equals 15 residues. The germline V gene encodes CDR1 SGHAT and CDR2 FQNNGV. Between the trimmed V and J ends, which lost 1 base and 0 bases, there was a span of 6 bases.

The V gene is TRBV6-2 or TRBV6-3, the J gene TRBJ2-7, with D uncertain. Trimming left V 3 bases short and J 0 bases short, with 6 bases between. This CDR3 region has 13 residues. In germline, CDR1 is MNHEY, CDR2 SVGEGT. The CDR3 protein is CASSYVASYEQYF. Here the CDR3 DNA reads TGTGCCAGCAGTTATGTGGCCTCCTACGAGCAGTACTTC.

This chain joins TRBV7-2 and TRBJ1-5; D ambiguous. Trimming cost V 6 bases and J 5 bases, with 11 bases left between them. The CDR3 sequence is 13 residues long. The germline V gene encodes CDR1 SGHTA and CDR2 FQGNSA. CDR3 residues: CASRSFSDQPQHF. The CDR3 bases are TGTGCCAGCAGGAGTTTTTCGGATCAGCCCCAGCATTTT. The whole variable domain, remainder taken from reference TRBV7-2 and TRBJ1-5, is GAGVSQSPSNKVTEKGKDVELRCDPISGHTALYWYRQSLGQGLEFLIYFQGNSAPDKSGLPSDRFSAERTGGSVSTLTIQRTQQEDSAVYLCASRSFSDQPQHFGDGTRLSIL.

The CDR3 bases are TGTGCCAGCAGCCCAGAGGGGAGCGGGGGGTACCAAGAGACCCAGTACTTC. Its translation: CASSPEGSGGYQETQYF. V and J are TRBV11-2 and TRBJ2-5; TRBD2 agrees at 9 bases. The CDR3 runs to 17 residues. Germline loops: CDR1 SGHAT, CDR2 FQNNGV. V was clipped by 5 bases and J by 0 bases; unmatched bases: 10.